This record looks at one T cell receptor (beta chain) sequence and its context. The antigen this receptor binds is unknown. Base qualities were left out, and no much larger clone turns up one base away. This sample was included in a study of blood T cell repertoires in COVID-19 (TCRdb year 2020). General notes on the study: Samples covering the acute and convalescent phases of COVID-19 were provided by collaborators in the United States, Italy and Spain. The material from the prospective study consisted of cDNA or gDNA derived from T cells, B-cell-depleted T cells, or PBMCs. The dataset comprised deeply sampled blood TCRbeta repertoires from subjects exposed to, actively infected with, or recovered from COVID-19. The repertoires were made available in a free public database intended to serve as a resource for research on the immune response to SARS-CoV-2. The samples were drawn from two sources: the first 160 participants of the ongoing ImmuneRACE study, and fewer than 1,500 subjects contributed by 6 global collaborators. A de-identified subject ID, COVID-19 status, age in years and sex were almost always included in the sample metadata. HLA class I and class II types, where available, came from metadata supplied by the sample provider rather than from assay-based typing.

The immunoSEQ Assay, a bias-controlled multiplex PCR, was used to amplify TCRbeta CDR3 regions from genomic DNA. From the authors' description of their analysis: The number of nucleated cells in each sample was estimated by amplification of reference gene primers within the assay. To quantify the absolute abundance of each unique TCRbeta CDR3 rearrangement, sequence reads were collapsed and filtered. For each sample, productive Simpson clonality was calculated by taking the square root of Simpson's diversity index across productive rearrangements. TCRdb provides this immuneACCESS table in a form limited to in-frame rearrangements. Some clones are lacking; in checked studies, under half of them reflect an unresolved V gene, and why the rest are absent is not known. The V and J calls and the clone size are those of that table, but D and trimming were determined from the DNA. Recorded for this sample are 200,000 to 250,000 clones; approximately 85% of them occurred a single time. The ten largest clones add up to approximately 8.4% of the sample.

Here is what the overall study found, with its caveats: How much clinical and demographic metadata was included differed by source and by participant, and the metadata was provided uncurated.

Ends trimmed: V by 7 bases, J by 0 bases; bases unmatched to a gene: 3. CDR1 MDHEN and CDR2 SYDVKM are derived from the germline V gene. From its cysteine to its phenylalanine, the CDR3 spans 14 amino acids. Just the 42-base CDR3 DNA is kept, in frame starting at base 1. In Seattle, one collaborating source enrolled patients while the infection was active and tracked those patients longitudinally over the course of disease. Each collaborating institution followed its own protocols to collect whole blood in K2EDTA tubes. For TCRbeta analysis, collaborator samples were shipped as frozen whole blood, as isolated PBMCs, or as DNA extracted from either sample type.

Sequencing input: peripheral blood. The receptor was isolated from a woman aged 80 or older with COVID-19, enrolled during active disease. The rearrangement joined TRBV28 to TRBJ1-5, and 7 bases in between align with TRBD1. The CDR3 here reads CASNHRGSNQPQHF. The DNA is TGTGCCAGCAACCACAGGGGTAGCAATCAGCCCCAGCATTTT.